This T cell receptor beta chain was obtained from a study of Ad26.COV2.S vaccination and SARS-CoV-2 variants. Points from the study as a whole: Vaccine recipients posted higher spike-specific TCR breadth than their placebo counterparts.

As to treatment: roughly 18 received Ad26.COV2.S at low or high dose, single or two shots; several received placebo; per-sample allocation not given. At day 63 after the first vaccine or placebo injection, samples were drawn. Ad26 vector vaccine expressed Wuhan-strain SARS-CoV-2 spike. The CDR3 loop spans 13 amino acids. J gave up 5 bases and V 3 bases, and 4 bases lay outside the gene matches. Per the germline V gene, CDR1 is SGDLS and CDR2 is YYNGEE. This clone showed up just a few times. Its antigen is not identified. Other DNA sequences in this sample translate to the same CDR3. Profiling relied on immunoSEQ multiplex PCR, and the TCRdb table lists in-frame clones only, not all of them. The sample holds some 420,000 clones; roughly 90% are singletons and the top ten take less than 4.5%.

V gene TRBV9 combines with J gene TRBJ1-1, with 7 bases lining up with TRBD1. This clonotype was obtained from a person aged 18 to 59 who received the Ad26.COV2.S COVID-19 vaccine or a placebo. This material consisted of peripheral blood, taken in a trial of Ad26.COV2.S vaccine versus placebo. This chain's CDR3 is CASSEGQRTEAFF. The CDR3, as DNA: TGTGCCAGCAGCGAGGGACAGAGGACTGAAGCTTTCTTT.